This T cell receptor (beta chain) originates from a study of early T cells in non-severe SARS-CoV-2 infection. On the study more broadly: Sequencing was performed on bulk RNA from unsorted whole blood, leaving chains unpaired. General study findings and limits: Clonotype matching in VDJdb favored anti-spike CD8 responses and did not capture private and CD4 specificities.

The length of the CDR3 is 15 residues. Germline V gene lookup returns CDR1 SQVTM and CDR2 ANQGSEA. With V trimmed by 2 bases and J by 0 bases, 4 bases remained unmatched. With respect to this clonotype: The antigen is not known.

Individual cDNA molecules were tagged with unique molecular identifiers, the study reported. MiXCR, applied by TCRdb to the 5' RACE reads, yields one record per CDR3 protein. The sample contains some 66,000 distinct CDR3 sequences, approximately 13% of which appear only once. The chain has TRBV29-1 and TRBJ2-3, with 8 bases aligning to TRBD2. Sequences were obtained from whole blood. The TCR sequence derives from an adult who was a healthcare worker with PCR-confirmed SARS-CoV-2 infection or an uninfected control (not recorded which). CDR3 loop: CSVELSGRSTDTQYF. The CDR3, as DNA: TGCAGCGTTGAATTGAGCGGGAGAAGCACAGATACGCAGTATTTT.